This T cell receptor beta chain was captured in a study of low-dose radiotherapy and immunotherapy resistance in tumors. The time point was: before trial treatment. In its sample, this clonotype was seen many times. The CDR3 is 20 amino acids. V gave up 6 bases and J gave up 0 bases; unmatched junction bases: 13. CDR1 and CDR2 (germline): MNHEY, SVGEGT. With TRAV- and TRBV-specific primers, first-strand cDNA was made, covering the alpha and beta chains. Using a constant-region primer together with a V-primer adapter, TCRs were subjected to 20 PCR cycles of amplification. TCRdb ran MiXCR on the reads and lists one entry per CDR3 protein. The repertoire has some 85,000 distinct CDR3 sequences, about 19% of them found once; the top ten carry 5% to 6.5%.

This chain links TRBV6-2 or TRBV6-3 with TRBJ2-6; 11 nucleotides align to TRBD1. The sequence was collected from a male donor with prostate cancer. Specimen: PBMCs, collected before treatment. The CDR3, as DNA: TGTGCCAGCAGCAAGGACAGGGGGCCCCGGCAGGGCTCTGGGGCCAACGTCCTGACTTTC. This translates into CASSKDRGPRQGSGANVLTF.